The 26 T cell receptor beta chains reported below all come from one sample, sequenced in a study of cytomegalovirus exposure and HLA in healthy donors. Both 60 Vbeta primers and 13 Jbeta primers went into the PCR. Libraries were prepared by immunoSEQ multiplex PCR; TCRdb keeps only in-frame clonotypes and omits some of them. The data contain some 130,000 clones, over 75% of them seen just once; the ten biggest clones take up roughly 1.8%. What was sequenced was PBMCs. The origin of the receptors is a boy between 10 and 17 years old in good health and CMV-seronegative.

This chain connects TRBV2 to TRBJ2-7, with D tentatively TRBD1 (6 bases). Germline assignment: CDR1 SNHLY and CDR2 FYNNEI. CDR3 length: 12 residues. Trimming cost V 6 bases and J 5 bases, with 11 bases left between them. CDR3 sequence: CASRRDIHEQYF. CDR3 sequence (DNA): TGTGCCAGCAGGAGGGACATCCACGAGCAGTACTTC.

The chain joins TRBV9 to TRBJ2-2; tentatively, D is TRBD1 (6 bases). The CDR3 is 15 residues long. V lost 4 bases, J lost 6 bases, and 16 bases lay in between. Germline loops: CDR1 SGDLS, CDR2 YYNGEE. CDR3 loop: CASSTQGVAAGELFF. For the CDR3, the DNA is TGTGCCAGCAGCACACAGGGCGTGGCGGCCGGGGAGCTGTTTTTT.

V is TRBV4-1 and J is TRBJ2-7; TRBD2 matches at 7 bases. Trimming cost V 5 bases and J 3 bases; bases outside gene matches: 10. The CDR3 extends over 15 amino acids. Germline V gene lookup returns CDR1 MGHRA and CDR2 YSYEKL. The CDR3 DNA follows: TGCGCCAGCAGCTACTTGGGGGGGGGAGACTACGAGCAGTACTTC. Protein sequence: CASSYLGGGDYEQYF.

V usage is TRBV6-4 and J usage is TRBJ2-2; TRBD2 matches 8 bases. The germline V gene encodes CDR1 MRHNA and CDR2 SNTAGT. With 3 bases clipped from V and 3 bases from J, the junction kept 0 bases outside the gene matches. This CDR3 has 14 amino acids. Here the CDR3 DNA reads TGTGCCAGCAGTGAAGCGGGGGACACCGGGGAGCTGTTTTTT. It yields the protein CASSEAGDTGELFF.

The chain recombines TRBV27 with TRBJ1-2, with TRBD1 matching 8 bases. Losses at the gene ends were 6 bases for V and 7 bases for J; bases not matched to a gene: 13. The CDR3 consists of 15 residues. CDR1 is MNHEY and CDR2 is SMNVEV in the germline V gene (reference sequence). The chain's CDR3 is CASSPDREGGRGYTF. CDR3 DNA sequence: TGTGCCAGCAGCCCGGACAGGGAAGGGGGGCGTGGCTACACCTTC.

The sample holds one count of this clone. At one boundary the junction diverges from the germline segment, which might be a read error. This chain uses TRBV7-9 with TRBJ2-2, with D maybe TRBD2 (5 bases). There are 14 residues in the CDR3. Germline values: CDR1 SEHNR, CDR2 FQNEAQ (reference sequence). The CDR3 bases are TGTTCCAGCAGCTTCGGGGAGAACACCGGGGAGCTGTTTTTT. Protein: CSSSFGENTGELFF.

The chain employs TRBV7-9 and TRBJ1-5; D unresolved. V lost 4 bases, J lost 7 bases, and 11 bases lay in between. The CDR3 is made up of 13 amino acids. CDR1 and CDR2 from the germline V gene are SEHNR and FQNEAQ (reference sequence). The CDR3: CASSWMEGQPQHF. The CDR3 region has the DNA TGTGCCAGCAGCTGGATGGAGGGCCAGCCCCAGCATTTT.

The genes are TRBV27 and TRBJ1-5; tentatively, D is TRBD1 (6 bases). V lost 6 bases and J 5 bases, leaving 11 bases between the germline ends. Germline V CDR1 and CDR2: MNHEY, SMNVEV (reference sequence). The CDR3 contains 13 residues. In nucleotides, the CDR3 is TGTGCCAGCAGGACCAGGGGAGATCAGCCCCAGCATTTT. Translation: CASRTRGDQPQHF.

The gene calls are TRBV9 and TRBJ2-2, with D possibly TRBD1 on 6 matching bases. The CDR3 sequence is 13 residues long. The V end lost 4 bases, the J end lost 3 bases, and 7 bases lay between the germline ends. Germline-derived CDR1 and CDR2 are SGDLS and YYNGEE. CDR3 amino acids: CASSYRDTGELFF. DNA of the CDR3: TGTGCCAGCAGCTACAGGGACACCGGGGAGCTGTTTTTT.

V usage is TRBV5-1 and J usage is TRBJ2-7; 8 bases match TRBD2. The germline gives CDR1 SGHRS, CDR2 YFSETQ. Germline trimming cut 5 bases from V and 4 bases from J; bases unmatched to any gene: 11. The CDR3 loop spans 15 amino acids. DNA for the CDR3: TGCGCCAGCAGTCAAACTGGGACTAGAGGTTACGAGCAGTACTTC. Encoded protein: CASSQTGTRGYEQYF.

V usage is TRBV5-4 and J usage is TRBJ1-2, with TRBD1 matching over 7 bases. This CDR3 contains 12 residues. CDR1 SGHNT and CDR2 YYREEE come from the germline V gene (reference sequence). Unmatched junction bases numbered 4, after V lost 4 bases and J lost 7 bases. The CDR3 sequence is CASSPQGSGYTF. The CDR3 nucleotides read TGTGCCAGCAGCCCACAGGGGTCTGGCTACACCTTC.

V usage is TRBV6-1 and J usage is TRBJ1-1, with D possibly being TRBD1 (6 bases). Trimming shortened V by 4 bases and J by 6 bases, and 15 bases separated the two germline ends. Germline V lookup: CDR1 MNHNS, CDR2 SASEGT. This CDR3 is 14 amino acids long. In DNA, the CDR3 is TGTGCCAGCAGTGTTAAACCGGGACACCCTGAAGCTTTCTTT. As protein: CASSVKPGHPEAFF.

The chain couples TRBV14 to TRBJ2-7; weak D call: TRBD1 (5 bases). This CDR3 comprises 13 residues. The V end lost 3 bases, the J end lost 6 bases, and 12 bases lay between the germline ends. Germline V gene sequence: CDR1 SGHDN, CDR2 FVKESK. The CDR3, as DNA: TGTGCCAGCAGCCAGGGGCGCCCTTCCGAGCAGTACTTC. Its protein is CASSQGRPSEQYF. The complete variable domain, with remaining parts taken from reference TRBV14 and TRBJ2-7, reads EAGVTQFPSHSVIEKGQTVTLRCDPISGHDNLYWYRRVMGKEIKFLLHFVKESKQDESGMPNNRFLAERTGGTYSTLKVQPAELEDSGVYFCASSQGRPSEQYFGPGTRLTVT.

The chain is built from TRBV4-3 and TRBJ2-7; a weak D match, TRBD1 (5 bases). The CDR3 spans 15 residues. V shed 1 base and J shed 3 bases, with 13 bases lying between them. Looked up from germline, CDR1 is LGHNA and CDR2 is YSLEER. CDR3: CASSQVPRQGYEQYF. CDR3 bases: TGCGCCAGCAGCCAAGTCCCCCGCCAGGGCTACGAGCAGTACTTC.

The chain carries TRBV30 and TRBJ1-5; the D gene is possibly TRBD1 (5 bases). Germline CDR1 is GTSNPN and CDR2 is SVGIG (reference sequence). With 2 bases removed from V and 2 bases from J, the gap between germline ends came to 13 bases. This CDR3 is 15 amino acids long. The CDR3 loop reads CAWSKGPLGNQPQHF. CDR3 bases: TGTGCCTGGAGTAAGGGGCCACTGGGCAATCAGCCCCAGCATTTT.

J is TRBJ1-5 and V is TRBV15, with TRBD1 matching over 8 bases. Germline-derived CDR1 and CDR2 are LNHNV and YYDKDF (reference sequence). This CDR3 region has 14 residues. Unmatched junction bases numbered 3, after V lost 6 bases and J lost 2 bases. The CDR3 DNA is TGTGCCACCAGGGGGACAGGTCGCAATCAGCCCCAGCATTTT. Translated: CATRGTGRNQPQHF.

J is TRBJ2-1 and V is TRBV7-9; 12 bases map to TRBD2. The germline CDR1 and CDR2 sequences are SEHNR and FQNEAQ (reference sequence). The V and J ends lost 6 bases and 6 bases, in that order; junction bases with no gene match: 15. The CDR3 is 18 amino acids. DNA of the CDR3: TGTGCCAGCAGTTCCTCGACTAGCGGGGGAGCCTCTCCCAATGAGCAGTTCTTC. Translating it yields CASSSSTSGGASPNEQFF.

Of note for this clone: One junction end does not reproduce the germline sequence, and a read error may be involved. The chain recombines TRBV10-3 with TRBJ2-5; no clear D. CDR3 length: 12 amino acids. Per germline, CDR1 ENHRY and CDR2 SYGVKD. CDR3 DNA sequence: TGTGCCATCAGCGAGTCGAGGGAGACCCAGTACTTC. Protein: CAISESRETQYF.

The J gene is TRBJ2-1, the V gene TRBV11-2, with 7 bases fitting TRBD2. Germline V gene data show CDR1 as SGHAT and CDR2 as FQNNGV. The CDR3 has 16 residues. V shed 5 bases and J 2 bases; nucleotides not matched to a gene: 9. CDR3 protein: CASSRSPAGTYNEQFF. In DNA, the CDR3 is TGTGCCAGCAGCCGAAGTCCAGCGGGGACCTACAATGAGCAGTTCTTC.

V is TRBV19 and J is TRBJ2-1, with 9 bases lining up with TRBD1. From germline, CDR1 is LNHDA and CDR2 SQIVND (reference sequence). After removal of 7 bases from V and 5 bases from J, the junction contained 6 bases not matched to a gene. This CDR3 contains 14 residues. The CDR3 sequence is CASKAGQGDNEQFF. CDR3 in DNA: TGTGCCAGTAAGGCGGGACAGGGAGACAATGAGCAGTTCTTC. Variable domain in full (rest from reference TRBV19 and TRBJ2-1): DGGITQSPKYLFRKEGQNVTLSCEQNLNHDAMYWYRQDPGQGLRLIYYSQIVNDFQKGDIAEGYSVSREKKESFPLTVTSAQKNPTAFYLCASKAGQGDNEQFFGPGTRLTVL.

The chain recombines TRBV10-3 with TRBJ1-5, with TRBD1 matching 7 bases. V dropped 6 bases and J dropped 3; count of bases not matched to a gene: 5. The CDR3 runs to 14 residues. CDR1 is ENHRY, CDR2 SYGVKD, per germline. Written as DNA, the CDR3 is TGTGCCATCAGCTTTGACAGGGACAATCAGCCCCAGCATTTT. Amino acid sequence: CAISFDRDNQPQHF.

The J gene is TRBJ2-2, the V gene TRBV29-1, with D perhaps matching TRBD1 (5 bases). CDR1 SQVTM and CDR2 ANQGSEA come from the germline V gene. The length of the CDR3 is 13 residues. The ends were cut back, 3 bases at V and 1 base at J, with 6 bases in the middle. CDR3 in DNA: TGCAGCGTTGAGACAGAGAACACCGGGGAGCTGTTTTTT. Its protein product is CSVETENTGELFF.

The V and J genes are TRBV5-1 and TRBJ2-2; a weak D match, TRBD1 (5 bases). This CDR3 comprises 13 residues. The V gene lost 0 bases and the J gene lost 7 bases, with 7 bases spanning the gap. CDR1 SGHRS and CDR2 YFSETQ come from the germline V gene. In nucleotides, the CDR3 is TGCGCCAGCAGCTTGGAGGGGAACGGGGAGCTGTTTTTT. It yields the protein CASSLEGNGELFF. Based on the CDR3 plus reference TRBV5-1 and TRBJ2-2, the full variable domain is KAGVTQTPRYLIKTRGQQVTLSCSPISGHRSVSWYQQTPGQGLQFLFEYFSETQRNKGNFPGRFSGRQFSNSRSEMNVSTLELGDSALYLCASSLEGNGELFFGEGSRLTVL.

The rearrangement links TRBV7-9 to TRBJ1-2; no definite D call. Germline values: CDR1 SEHNR, CDR2 FQNEAQ (reference sequence). V was shortened by 1 base and J by 4 bases, with 7 bases between the two germline ends. This CDR3 is built from 13 residues. The CDR3 protein is CASSLGGSYGYTF. CDR3 bases: TGTGCCAGCAGCTTAGGCGGTAGCTATGGCTACACCTTC.

This clone was seen once. The V call is TRBV29-1, the J call TRBJ2-2, with 14 bases matching TRBD2. The CDR3 is made up of 15 amino acids. With 4 bases clipped from V and 4 bases from J, the junction kept 2 bases outside the gene matches. The germline V gene encodes CDR1 SQVTM and CDR2 ANQGSEA. In DNA form, the CDR3 reads TGCAGCGTTGGGGGACTAGCGGGAGTCACCGGGGAGCTGTTTTTT. Translating gives CSVGGLAGVTGELFF.

This chain uses TRBV5-1 with TRBJ1-2, with 8 bases matching TRBD1. The CDR3 has 15 amino acids. CDR1 SGHRS and CDR2 YFSETQ come from the germline V gene. The ends lost 5 bases at V and 3 bases at J; junction bases unmatched: 9. Written as DNA, the CDR3 is TGCGCCAGCAGAAAAGGACAGGGATCGGACTATGGCTACACCTTC. It translates to CASRKGQGSDYGYTF.